A selection of T cell receptor beta chains follows, all from one sample in a study of identical twins. One entry per CDR3 protein, called by TCRdb with MiXCR from the 5' RACE reads. This sample carries nearly 200,000 distinct CDR3 sequences, more than 15% of them seen once, and the ten largest clones take 35% to 50%. These data also featured in a second study, about T cells expressing NK-cell markers.

Specimen: CD8+ T cells sorted from blood. These receptors were collected from a woman aged 18-30 years in good health. Both conserved end residues are part of each CDR3. The D gene is left open where the match is weak. The size field is filled for only some rows; it gives once, few, many or a size class.

few	15	-	TRBV7-9	TRBJ2-7	TGTGCCAGCAGCTTCGGGCGGGGGCCCACCTACGAGCAGTACTTC	CASSFGRGPTYEQYF
few	16	-	TRBV9	TRBJ2-1	TGTGCCAGCAGCCCCATGGGACTGGGGGAAGGTGGTGAGCAGTTCTTC	CASSPMGLGEGGEQFF
-	14	TRBD1	TRBV6-2/TRBV6-3	TRBJ2-7	TGTGCCAGCAGTTCAAGGACAGGGTGGAACGAGCAGTACTTC	CASSSRTGWNEQYF
few	14	TRBD1	TRBV4-3	TRBJ2-7	TGCGCCAGCAGCCAAGGGACAGGGAGGCACGAGCAGTACTTC	CASSQGTGRHEQYF
many	16	-	TRBV5-1	TRBJ2-7	TGCGCCAGCAGCCTCGGAGGGGGGCTACTAAACTACGAGCAGTACTTC	CASSLGGGLLNYEQYF
few	14	-	TRBV18	TRBJ2-2	TGTGCCAGCTCACCACCAGTCACCTCCGGGGAGCTGTTTTTT	CASSPPVTSGELFF
-	9	-	TRBV29-1	TRBJ1-2	TGCAGCTCAGATATGGGCTACACCTTC	CSSDMGYTF
-	20	-	TRBV25-1	TRBJ2-5	TGTGCCAGCACCCCCTACGGAGAGCGGGAACAGGGGTCGAGTCAAGAGACCCAGTACTTC	CASTPYGEREQGSSQETQYF
-	14	TRBD2	TRBV29-1	TRBJ2-5	TGCAGCGTACCCCAGGTAGCGGGGGTGGAGACCCAGTACTTC	CSVPQVAGVETQYF
few	17	TRBD2	TRBV27	TRBJ2-2	TGTGCCAGCAGTCCAAACCGGGGACTAGCCCGGGCCGGGGAGCTGTTTTTT	CASSPNRGLARAGELFF
few	18	-	TRBV11-1	TRBJ2-3	TGTGCCAGCAGCCCAGAGCCGATACGCGGGATAGGCACAGATACGCAGTATTTT	CASSPEPIRGIGTDTQYF
-	15	-	TRBV9	TRBJ1-4	TGTGCCAGCAGCGGCACAGGTTCCCGGGGAGAAAAACTGTTTTTT	CASSGTGSRGEKLFF
-	15	TRBD1	TRBV5-1	TRBJ2-1	TGCGCCAGCAAACCCGGGACAGGGTTGTCCAATGAGCAGTTCTTC	CASKPGTGLSNEQFF
few	13	-	TRBV29-1	TRBJ2-7	TGCAGCGTTGAATTGCCAGGGAGAAACGAGCAGTACTTC	CSVELPGRNEQYF
many	14	-	TRBV29-1	TRBJ2-1	TGCAGCGTTGAATCGGATTACTCCTACAATGAGCAGTTCTTC	CSVESDYSYNEQFF
-	14	TRBD2	TRBV4-3	TRBJ2-1	TGCGCCAGCAGTTGGCTAGCGGGACCCAATGAGCAGTTCTTC	CASSWLAGPNEQFF
few	15	-	TRBV7-9	TRBJ1-1	TGTGCCAGCAGCTCCTTTTGGGACATGAACACTGAAGCTTTCTTT	CASSSFWDMNTEAFF